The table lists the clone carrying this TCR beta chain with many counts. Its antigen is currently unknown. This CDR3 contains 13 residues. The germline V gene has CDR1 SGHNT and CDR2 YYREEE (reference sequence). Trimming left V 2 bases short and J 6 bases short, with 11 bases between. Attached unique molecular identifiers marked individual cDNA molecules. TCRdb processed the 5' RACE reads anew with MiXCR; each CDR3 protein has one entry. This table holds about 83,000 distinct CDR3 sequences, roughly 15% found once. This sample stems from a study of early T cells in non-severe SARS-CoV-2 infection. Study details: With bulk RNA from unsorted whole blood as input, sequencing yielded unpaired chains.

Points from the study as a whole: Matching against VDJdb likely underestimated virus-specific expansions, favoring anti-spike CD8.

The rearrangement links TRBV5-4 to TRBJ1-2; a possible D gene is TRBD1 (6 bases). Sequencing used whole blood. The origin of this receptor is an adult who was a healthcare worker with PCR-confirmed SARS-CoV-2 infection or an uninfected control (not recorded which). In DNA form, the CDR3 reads TGTGCCAGCAGCTTAGCGAGGGGGGATGGCTACACCTTC. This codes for CASSLARGDGYTF.